This T cell receptor beta chain was recorded in a study of blood T cells in healthy people across ages. For the second PCR, which ran for roughly 6 to 11 cycles, a sample-barcoded 5' primer and a J-beta primer mix were used. TCRdb independently ran MiXCR on the 5' RACE reads; one entry per CDR3 protein. The table has about 1.8 million distinct CDR3 sequences, around half seen once. The CDR3 runs to 15 residues. Germline V lookup: CDR1 SGHTA, CDR2 FQGNSA. Deletions cut 8 bases from V and 2 bases from J, with 18 bases between. This clonotype has more than one count but fewer than ten. This chain links TRBV7-2 with TRBJ1-2; tentatively, D is TRBD1 (6 bases). The TCR sequence derives from a woman aged 40 to 50 in good health. The sample was blood. CDR3 nucleotides: TGTGCCAGCTCACCGACTGGACAGACAAACTATGGCTACACCTTC. As protein: CASSPTGQTNYGYTF.